Listed below are T cell receptor beta chains from one sample, sequenced in a study of neurological immune-mediated disorders. TCRdb re-called the 5' RACE reads with MiXCR, one entry per CDR3 protein. The sample has about 80,000 distinct CDR3 sequences, approximately 6% seen once. Sequencing was performed on PBMCs. These TCRs come from a woman aged 60-70 years with multiple sclerosis. Each CDR3 is given with its conserved first and last residue. The D gene is left open where the match is weak. The size field is filled for only some rows; it gives once, few, many or a size class.

J gene | clone size | V gene | D gene | CDR3 protein | CDR3 DNA
TRBJ2-1 | many | TRBV7-7 | TRBD2 | CASSLVGLAGTDEQFF | TGTGCTAGCAGCTTAGTCGGACTAGCGGGGACCGATGAGCAGTTCTTC
TRBJ1-6 | NA | TRBV6-5 | TRBD1 | CASSYLEGAGNSPLHF | TGTGCCAGCAGTTACTTGGAGGGGGCTGGGAATTCACCCCTCCACTTT
TRBJ2-7 | many | TRBV29-1 | TRBD2 | CSVLKLGGVSYEQYF | TGCAGCGTTCTCAAACTCGGGGGGGTCTCCTACGAGCAGTACTTC
TRBJ1-5 | many | TRBV7-2 | NA | CASSIRGRVGNQPQHF | TGTGCCAGCAGCATAAGGGGCAGGGTGGGCAATCAGCCCCAGCATTTT
TRBJ1-4 | NA | TRBV7-2 | NA | CASRRQPNEKLFF | TGTGCCAGCAGGAGACAGCCTAATGAAAAACTGTTTTTT
TRBJ1-5 | many | TRBV20-1 | NA | CSASGATIFPNQPQHF | TGCAGTGCTTCCGGGGCGACAATCTTCCCTAATCAGCCCCAGCATTTT
TRBJ1-2 | many | TRBV20-1 | NA | CSAVQRGSNYGYTF | TGCAGTGCTGTTCAGAGGGGATCTAACTATGGCTACACCTTC
TRBJ2-2 | NA | TRBV28 | NA | CASSALGDTGELFF | TGTGCCAGCAGTGCCCTAGGAGACACCGGGGAGCTGTTTTTT
TRBJ2-5 | many | TRBV11-3 | TRBD1 | CASSPTGVQETQYF | TGTGCCAGCAGTCCCACAGGGGTCCAAGAGACCCAGTACTTC
TRBJ2-1 | NA | TRBV28 | NA | CDSSPYWGSSYNEQFF | TGTGACAGCAGTCCATACTGGGGTAGTTCCTACAATGAGCAGTTCTTC
TRBJ2-3 | NA | TRBV2 | TRBD1 | CAVQGQVSTDTQYF | TGTGCTGTCCAGGGACAGGTCAGCACAGATACGCAGTATTTT
TRBJ1-5 | many | TRBV10-3 | NA | CAIGPGHLNQPQHF | TGTGCCATCGGACCGGGACACCTCAATCAGCCCCAGCATTTT
TRBJ1-6 | many | TRBV4-1 | NA | CASSQVKDPYSPLHF | TGCGCCAGCAGCCAAGTGAAGGACCCCTATTCACCCCTCCACTTT
TRBJ1-1 | many | TRBV7-6 | NA | CASSLVGMGSTEAFF | TGTGCCAGCAGCTTAGTCGGGATGGGGTCCACTGAAGCTTTCTTT
TRBJ1-2 | many | TRBV6-1 | NA | CASSEEHRVNYGYTF | TGTGCCAGCAGTGAAGAGCACAGGGTGAACTATGGCTACACCTTC
TRBJ1-3 | many | TRBV9 | NA | CASSVGLPGPGNTIYF | TGTGCCAGCAGCGTAGGACTGCCGGGACCTGGAAACACCATATATTTT
TRBJ1-1 | few | TRBV20-1 | NA | CSARGDRELSEAFF | TGCAGTGCAAGAGGGGATAGGGAGCTAAGTGAAGCTTTCTTT
TRBJ1-3 | many | TRBV7-2 | NA | CASSRFGFGNTIYF | TGTGCCAGCAGCCGCTTCGGGTTTGGAAACACCATATATTTT
TRBJ1-1 | many | TRBV6-1 | NA | CASSEADLPAFF | TGTGCCAGCAGTGAAGCGGACCTGCCCGCTTTCTTT
TRBJ2-7 | many | TRBV5-6 | NA | CASSFGSDYEQYF | TGTGCCAGCAGTTTTGGGTCGGACTACGAGCAGTACTTC
TRBJ1-6 | many | TRBV15 | NA | CATSNRLGGSPLHF | TGTGCCACCAGCAACCGACTGGGGGGTTCACCCCTCCACTTT
TRBJ1-1 | many | TRBV11-2 | NA | CASSLRAGLNTEAFF | TGTGCCAGCAGCTTAAGGGCAGGGTTGAACACTGAAGCTTTCTTT
TRBJ2-2 | many | TRBV5-5 | TRBD1 | CASSRPQGAHRGELFF | TGTGCCAGCAGCCGACCGCAGGGGGCTCACCGCGGGGAGCTGTTTTTT
TRBJ2-3 | NA | TRBV7-2 | NA | CASNLGHPRGTDTQYF | TGTGCCAGCAACCTGGGACATCCTCGGGGTACAGATACGCAGTATTTT
TRBJ2-5 | many | TRBV7-6 | NA | CASSFHAGGSRETQYF | TGTGCCAGCAGCTTCCACGCAGGGGGGTCGAGGGAGACCCAGTACTTC
TRBJ2-7 | many | TRBV5-6 | NA | CASSLLGSRDEQYF | TGTGCCAGCAGCTTATTGGGATCACGGGACGAGCAGTACTTC
TRBJ1-1 | many | TRBV5-1 | TRBD1 | CASSPGQTNTEAFF | TGCGCCAGCAGCCCGGGACAGACGAACACTGAAGCTTTCTTT
TRBJ1-1 | many | TRBV5-6 | TRBD1 | CASSFGTGNTEAFF | TGTGCCAGCAGCTTCGGGACAGGGAACACTGAAGCTTTCTTT
TRBJ1-5 | many | TRBV6-6 | NA | CASSVSPQPQHF | TGTGCCAGCAGCGTATCCCCTCAGCCCCAGCATTTT
TRBJ2-7 | many | TRBV28 | TRBD1 | CATLGTESSYEQYF | TGTGCCACCCTCGGGACAGAGAGCTCCTACGAGCAGTACTTC
TRBJ2-1 | many | TRBV24-1 | NA | CATSDVEGDYNEQFF | TGTGCCACCAGTGATGTTGAGGGGGACTACAATGAGCAGTTCTTC
TRBJ2-1 | many | TRBV5-1 | TRBD1 | CASSSRGLDYNEQFF | TGCGCCAGCAGCTCAAGGGGGCTCGACTACAATGAGCAGTTCTTC
TRBJ2-5 | many | TRBV6-6 | TRBD2 | CASREGLAGYETQYF | TGTGCCAGCAGGGAAGGACTAGCGGGGTATGAGACCCAGTACTTC
TRBJ1-1 | many | TRBV5-5 | NA | CASSLWTADREAFF | TGTGCCAGCAGCTTATGGACAGCCGACCGTGAAGCTTTCTTT
TRBJ2-1 | many | TRBV2 | TRBD1 | CAIISGTGVVF | TGTGCCATCATATCCGGGACAGGGGTGGTCTTC
TRBJ2-7 | many | TRBV7-6 | NA | CASSRGHEQYF | TGTGCCAGCAGCAGGGGCCACGAGCAGTACTTC
TRBJ1-2 | many | TRBV7-6 | NA | CASSSGPGLGGYTF | TGTGCCAGCAGCTCCGGACCGGGTCTAGGCGGCTACACCTTC
TRBJ1-1 | many | TRBV5-1 | TRBD1 | CASSSGTGEAFF | TGCGCCAGCAGCTCCGGGACAGGAGAAGCTTTCTTT
TRBJ2-7 | many | TRBV4-1 | NA | CASSQPAAQGNEQYF | TGCGCCAGCAGCCAACCGGCGGCGCAGGGGAACGAGCAGTACTTC
TRBJ1-4 | many | TRBV5-1 | TRBD1 | CASSLAGTENEKLFF | TGCGCCAGCAGCTTGGCTGGGACAGAGAATGAAAAACTGTTTTTT
TRBJ2-5 | many | TRBV12-3/TRBV12-4 | TRBD2 | CASSLAGGGETQYF | TGTGCCAGCAGTTTAGCCGGGGGAGGGGAGACCCAGTACTTC
TRBJ1-3 | many | TRBV11-2 | NA | CASSLGQFSGNTIYF | TGTGCCAGCAGCTTAGGACAGTTCTCTGGAAACACCATATATTTT
TRBJ2-1 | NA | TRBV11-3 | NA | CASSELGHEQFF | TGTGCCAGCAGCGAATTGGGGCATGAGCAGTTCTTC
TRBJ1-5 | NA | TRBV6-1 | NA | CASKFGGNNQPQHF | TGTGCCAGCAAGTTCGGGGGGAACAATCAGCCCCAGCATTTT
TRBJ2-3 | many | TRBV5-1 | TRBD1 | CASRGTGRGTDTQYF | TGCGCCAGCAGAGGGACAGGGAGGGGGACAGATACGCAGTATTTT
TRBJ2-6 | many | TRBV28 | TRBD1 | CASSKQGAGANVLTF | TGTGCCAGCAGTAAACAGGGGGCTGGGGCCAACGTCCTGACTTTC
TRBJ2-5 | many | TRBV20-1 | NA | CSAKKSPETQYF | TGCAGTGCAAAGAAGTCTCCAGAGACCCAGTACTTC
TRBJ2-3 | many | TRBV5-1 | NA | CASNPSRPGADTQYF | TGCGCCAGCAACCCTTCTCGCCCGGGGGCAGATACGCAGTATTTT